This T cell receptor beta chain appears in the sequencing data of a study of OX40 agonist ivuxolimab in advanced cancers. Concerning the study at large: Ivuxolimab was a fully human IgG2 agonistic monoclonal antibody targeting the costimulatory receptor OX40 (CD134). Prior anti-PD-1, anti-PD-L1 or anti-CTLA-4 therapy was permitted, and checkpoint inhibitors had been received by more than 35% of dose-escalation patients. The paper describes the monotherapy dose-escalation part (N ≈ 50 patients) of the phase I trial of ivuxolimab. Partial responses occurred in three dose-escalation patients: two with cutaneous melanoma and one with hepatocellular carcinoma. Of the roughly 50 dose-escalation patients, hepatocellular carcinoma was present in about 19, melanoma in some 15, renal cell carcinoma in 9 and head and neck cancer in 9. The purpose of peripheral TCRbeta sequencing was to test whether ivuxolimab changed TCR sequence diversity and led to clonal T-cell expansion. In the dose-escalation cohort, approximately 82% of patients were male, and the mean age was approximately 64 years, with a range of about 23 to 85. Intravenous ivuxolimab was administered to patients every 2 weeks at six dose levels: 0.01, 0.1, 0.3, 1.5, 3 and 10 mg/kg. Overall study outcomes, separate from this receptor: Clonal expansion of both CD4+ and CD8+ blood T cells was observed from baseline to week 6 at doses 0.1 to 3.0 mg/kg. After ivuxolimab, expanded clones were on average more numerous among CD8+ T cells than among CD4+ T cells. The antigen specificity of the peripheral T cells that underwent clonal expansion was not determined. In partial responders in the 0.1-3.0 mg/kg groups, normalized peripheral clonal expansion was found to be among the lowest, especially among CD8+ T cells. Low levels of normalized T-cell clonal expansion were also seen in some patients who did not respond.

The trial excluded patients who had a history of autoimmune disease or who were on systemic immunosuppression. In every dose cohort, peripheral blood was drawn for TCR sequencing at baseline, cycle 4 day 1, and cycle 7 day 1. Samples came from an open-label, multicenter, first-in-human phase I dose-escalation trial of ivuxolimab. Adults with locally advanced or metastatic head and neck squamous cell, hepatocellular, melanoma or renal cell carcinoma were enrolled in the trial. Before TCR sequencing, CD4+ and CD8+ T cells were separately sorted from peripheral blood. V is clipped by 1 base and J by 4 bases, and the sequence between their germline boundaries is 5 bases long. The germline V gene (reference sequence) gives CDR1 as SEHNR and CDR2 as FQNEAQ. From its cysteine to its phenylalanine, the CDR3 spans 14 amino acids. Only the CDR3 portion is preserved as DNA: 42 bases, with reading frame beginning at the first base.

To sequence the TCRbeta CDR3 region, genomic DNA was isolated from the sorted cells. The immunoSEQ Assay was used to sequence the TCRbeta CDR3 regions. Here the immuneACCESS table is served through TCRdb, limited to in-frame sequences with V and J called. Missing clones are a known gap in these copies; in checked studies unresolved V genes cover under half, and the rest lacks a known reason. Here the sample has over 95,000 clones; roughly 83% occur a single time. The ten largest clonotypes hold more than 1.2% of the sample. A word on this clone: There is no known antigen for this receptor. Qualities for individual bases were not recorded, and no much larger clone is one base off.

The clonotype comes from an adult with an advanced solid tumor such as melanoma, head and neck, liver or kidney cancer. The chain is encoded by TRBV7-9 joined to TRBJ2-6; no D gene call is confident. The specimen comprised CD4+ or CD8+ T cells sorted from blood, sampled in a trial of the OX40 agonist ivuxolimab. CDR3 protein: CASSLDSGANVLTF. In nucleotides, the sequence is TGTGCCAGCAGCTTAGATTCCGGGGCCAACGTCCTGACTTTC.